The rows below give T cell receptor beta chains drawn from one sample of a study of blood T cell repertoires in COVID-19. Only in-frame clones appear in the TCRdb table, and some are missing; sequencing was by immunoSEQ multiplex PCR. The table includes 55,000 to 65,000 clones, 60% to 80% detected once. Specimen: peripheral blood. The receptors originated from a man aged 55-75 years with acute or convalescent COVID-19. Both conserved end residues are part of each CDR3. The D gene is left open where the match is weak. Size tells how often a clone was seen (once, few, many) or the class of an expanded clone, and some rows leave it out.

>TRBV4-1|NA|TRBJ1-1|NA
TGCGCCAGCAGCCCGAAGCCGAGCACTGAAGCTTTCTTT
CASSPKPSTEAFF
>TRBV4-1|TRBD2|TRBJ2-1|NA
TGCGCCAGCAGCCCTACTGCCGGGACTAGCGGGGGGAGCGGGACGCAGTTCTTC
CASSPTAGTSGGSGTQFF
>TRBV5-1|TRBD1|TRBJ1-1|NA
TGCGCCAGCAGCTTTGGGGACAGGGATTTAGAAGCTTTCTTT
CASSFGDRDLEAFF
>TRBV29-1|NA|TRBJ2-5|NA
TGCAGCGTTGGGCGATCTAGGTGGGAGACCCAGTACTTC
CSVGRSRWETQYF
>TRBV28|NA|TRBJ1-2|NA
TGTGCCAGCAGTTTATACACAGGAACAACCACTGGCTACACCTTC
CASSLYTGTTTGYTF
>TRBV12-2|NA|TRBJ1-4|NA
TGTGCAAGTCGCTTAGGGTTAGGTCCAGGGGCGTCTGAAAAACTGTTTTTT
CASRLGLGPGASEKLFF
>TRBV11-3|NA|TRBJ2-7|NA
TGTGCCAGCAGCTCAGGGGCAGGCGCCTACGAGCAGTACTTC
CASSSGAGAYEQYF
>TRBV6-6|TRBD1|TRBJ1-2|NA
TGTGCCAGCCAGACAGGGATTAACTATGGCTACACCTTC
CASQTGINYGYTF
>TRBV7-9|TRBD1|TRBJ1-6|once
TGTGCCAGCAGCTCAACCTTCCGGGACAGCCTCTATAATTCACCCCTCCACTTT
CASSSTFRDSLYNSPLHF
>TRBV9|TRBD1|TRBJ2-3|NA
TGTGCCAGCAGCGTTGGGGGACAGGGAGGGACAGATACGCAGTATTTT
CASSVGGQGGTDTQYF
>TRBV18|TRBD1|TRBJ1-6|NA
TGTGCCAGCTCACCGGGACAGGGGTCCTCAAATTCACCCCTCCACTTT
CASSPGQGSSNSPLHF
>TRBV4-2|NA|TRBJ1-2|NA
TGTGCCAGCAGCCAAGACCATGGCCTAGATATAAAGGGCTACACCTTC
CASSQDHGLDIKGYTF
>TRBV6-5|NA|TRBJ1-6|once
TGTGCCATGCGAACGGTAGGGTCGGGATCACCCCTCCACTTT
CAMRTVGSGSPLHF
>TRBV7-3|NA|TRBJ1-1|NA
TGTGCCAGCAGCCCCGGGTCAACCACTGAAGCTTTCTTT
CASSPGSTTEAFF
>TRBV25-1|NA|TRBJ1-4|NA
TGTGCCAGCAGTGATCCAGGGGTAACTAATGAAAAACTGTTTTTT
CASSDPGVTNEKLFF
>TRBV27|TRBD1|TRBJ1-2|NA
TGTGCCAGCAGTTCGCTGGACAGGGGGTCACGAGGCTACACCTTC
CASSSLDRGSRGYTF
>TRBV19|NA|TRBJ1-6|NA
TGTGCCAGTAGTATCTTTGCGGGCCCCACGAATTCACCCCTCCACTTT
CASSIFAGPTNSPLHF
>TRBV4-1|NA|TRBJ1-3|once
TGCGCCAGCAGCAACCTTGGCCTCTCTGGAAACACCATATATTTT
CASSNLGLSGNTIYF
>TRBV18|NA|TRBJ1-4|NA
TGTGCCAGCTCACCTTACAGTAGAAAGAAACTGTTTTTT
CASSPYSRKKLFF